This TCR beta chain comes out of a study of cytotoxic CD8 clonotypes in ibrutinib-treated CLL. Study summary: Investigators collected response samples after a median approximately twelve months of treatment, range 6 to 36. Study-level results: Clonality went up at ibrutinib response and then declined back toward baseline at progression.

Of note for this clone: As yet, its antigen is unknown.

V lost 1 base and J lost 1, with 8 bases in between. The CDR3 runs to 14 residues. Germline CDR1 reads KGHSH; CDR2 reads LQKENI. Depths of 1 in 200,000 to 1 in 1 million T cells were the sequencing target. Clones were sequenced by immunoSEQ multiplex PCR, and TCRdb holds only the in-frame ones, with some missing. The sample lists about 97,000 clones; 70% to 80% were seen once. The sample consisted of PBMCs, taken after 24 months of ibrutinib treatment. The clonotype was recovered from a human donor with chronic lymphocytic leukemia. The gene calls are TRBV18 and TRBJ2-7; D is possibly TRBD2 (6 bases). The CDR3, as DNA: TGTGCCAGCTCACCACGGGGGGAGTCCTACGAGCAGTACTTC. Its protein is CASSPRGESYEQYF.